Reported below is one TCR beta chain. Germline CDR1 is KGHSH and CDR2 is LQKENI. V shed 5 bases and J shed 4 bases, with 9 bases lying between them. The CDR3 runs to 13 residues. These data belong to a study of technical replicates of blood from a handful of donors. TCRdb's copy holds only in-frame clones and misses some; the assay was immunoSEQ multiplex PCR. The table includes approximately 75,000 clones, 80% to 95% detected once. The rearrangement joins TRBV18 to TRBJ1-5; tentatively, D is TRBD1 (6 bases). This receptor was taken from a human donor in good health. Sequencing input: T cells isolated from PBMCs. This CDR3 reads CASSRTENQPQHF. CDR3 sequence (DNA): TGTGCCAGCTCAAGGACAGAAAATCAGCCCCAGCATTTT.